A single sample gave rise to the 8 T cell receptor beta chains below, sequenced in a study of shared clonotypes between healthy human individuals. TCRdb's table, derived via immunoSEQ multiplex PCR, lists solely in-frame clones and lacks some. The sample contains millions of clones, approximately 90% of which appear only once. The sample consisted of naive CD4+ T cells sorted from blood. The subset here: CD45RA+ positively selected. The origin of the receptors is a young man in good health.

This rearrangement joins TRBV7-2 to TRBJ1-2; 10 bases are a match to TRBD1. The junction had 8 bases not matched to a gene; V was cut back by 2 bases and J by 8 bases. The CDR3 is made up of 15 amino acids. Germline CDR1 is SGHTA and CDR2 is FQGNSA. CDR3 coding DNA: TGTGCCAGCAGCTTATCCGGGACAGGGGTCTACGGCTACACCTTC. This gives the protein CASSLSGTGVYGYTF.

The chain carries TRBV6-6 and TRBJ2-3, with D perhaps matching TRBD2 (6 bases). Germline CDR1 and CDR2: MNHNY and SVGAGI (reference sequence). This CDR3 contains 16 residues. V lost 4 bases and J lost 1, with 15 bases in between. In DNA form, the CDR3 reads TGTGCCAGCAGTTCCCCCCTGACGGGGGGCACAGATACGCAGTATTTT. This translates into CASSSPLTGGTDTQYF.

CDR3 sequence (DNA): TGTGCCAGCAGCTTCGGGGCCCCACACTATGAGCAGTTCTTC. It is translated as CASSFGAPHYEQFF. This chain uses TRBV7-2 with TRBJ2-1; TRBD1 or TRBD2 may be the D gene (5 bases each). V lost 3 bases and J 8 bases, leaving 14 bases between the germline ends. This CDR3 is built from 14 residues. Germline values: CDR1 SGHTA, CDR2 FQGNSA. The full variable domain, with the rest looked up from reference TRBV7-2 and TRBJ2-1, is GAGVSQSPSNKVTEKGKDVELRCDPISGHTALYWYRQSLGQGLEFLIYFQGNSAPDKSGLPSDRFSAERTGGSVSTLTIQRTQQEDSAVYLCASSFGAPHYEQFFGPGTRLTVL.

The chain joins TRBV5-6 to TRBJ2-7, with D perhaps TRBD2 (5 bases). Germline loops: CDR1 SGHDT, CDR2 YYEEEE. V was trimmed by 0 bases and J by 2 bases, leaving 15 bases between them. The CDR3 loop spans 16 amino acids. For the CDR3, the DNA is TGTGCCAGCAGCTTGGTCAGCGAAGGGAGAACCTACGAGCAGTACTTC. Translation gives CASSLVSEGRTYEQYF. The full variable domain, in which reference TRBV5-6 and TRBJ2-7 provide the parts outside the CDR3, is DAGVTQSPTHLIKTRGQQVTLRCSPKSGHDTVSWYQQALGQGPQFIFQYYEEEERQRGNFPDRFSGHQFPNYSSELNVNALLLGDSALYLCASSLVSEGRTYEQYFGPGTRLTVT.

In its sample, this clone was seen a few times. The chain has TRBV19 and TRBJ1-1, with D hard to call. The CDR3 extends over 12 amino acids. Looked up from germline, CDR1 is LNHDA and CDR2 is SQIVND (reference sequence). V was shortened by 7 bases and J by 0 bases, with 6 bases between the two germline ends. The CDR3 bases are TGTGCCAGTATCCGATTGAACACTGAAGCTTTCTTT. Its translation: CASIRLNTEAFF. The whole variable domain, remainder taken from reference TRBV19 and TRBJ1-1, is DGGITQSPKYLFRKEGQNVTLSCEQNLNHDAMYWYRQDPGQGLRLIYYSQIVNDFQKGDIAEGYSVSREKKESFPLTVTSAQKNPTAFYLCASIRLNTEAFFGQGTRLTVV.

This chain joins TRBV25-1 and TRBJ2-1; no clear D. Germline V gene data show CDR1 as MGHDK and CDR2 as SYGVNS. Trimming took 4 bases from V and 8 from J, leaving 21 bases between them. CDR3 size: 16 residues. CDR3 nucleotides: TGTGCCAGCAGTGGATCAAAAGATGGGTTTAGGCATGAGCAGTTCTTC. Translating gives CASSGSKDGFRHEQFF.

The chain recombines TRBV10-3 with TRBJ1-3, with a possible D match to TRBD1 (5 bases). V shed 3 bases and J shed 4 bases, with 19 bases lying between them. Germline V lookup: CDR1 ENHRY, CDR2 SYGVKD. The CDR3 is made up of 17 amino acids. The CDR3 spells CAISDWGRGSGGNTIYF. The CDR3, as DNA: TGTGCCATCAGTGACTGGGGCCGGGGCTCAGGAGGAAACACCATATATTTT.

The chain combines TRBV6-1 with TRBJ1-2, with D unclear. Trimming shortened V by 2 bases and J by 1 base, and 8 bases separated the two germline ends. In germline, CDR1 is MNHNS, CDR2 SASEGT. The CDR3 extends over 14 amino acids. The CDR3 protein is CASSENPGNYGYTF. The CDR3 DNA sequence: TGTGCCAGCAGTGAAAATCCGGGTAACTATGGCTACACCTTC.